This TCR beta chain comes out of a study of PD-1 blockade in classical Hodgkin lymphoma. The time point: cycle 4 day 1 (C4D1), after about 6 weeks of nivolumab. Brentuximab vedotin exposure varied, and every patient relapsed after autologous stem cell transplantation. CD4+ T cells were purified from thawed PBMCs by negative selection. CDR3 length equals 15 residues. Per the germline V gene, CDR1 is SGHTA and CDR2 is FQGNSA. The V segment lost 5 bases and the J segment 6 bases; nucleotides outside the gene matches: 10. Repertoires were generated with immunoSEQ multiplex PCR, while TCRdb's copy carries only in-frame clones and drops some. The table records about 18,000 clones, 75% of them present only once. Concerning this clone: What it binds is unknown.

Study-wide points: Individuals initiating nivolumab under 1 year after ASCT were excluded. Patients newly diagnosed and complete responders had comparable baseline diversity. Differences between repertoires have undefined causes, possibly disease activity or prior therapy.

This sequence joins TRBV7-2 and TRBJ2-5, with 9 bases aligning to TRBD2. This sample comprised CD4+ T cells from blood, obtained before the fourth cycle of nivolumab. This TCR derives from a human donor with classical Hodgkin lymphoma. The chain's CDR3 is CASSLTGTSRQTQYF. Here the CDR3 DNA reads TGTGCCAGCAGCCTCACCGGGACTAGCCGTCAGACCCAGTACTTC.